This T cell receptor beta chain stems from a study of immune characterization of retroperitoneal liposarcoma. TCRdb recomputed calls from the PCR reads with MiXCR, one row per CDR3 protein. The repertoire holds around 1,700 distinct CDR3 sequences, with around 53% as singletons. Germline V gene data show CDR1 as SGHVT and CDR2 as SQSDAQ. This CDR3 is built from 12 residues. This TCR came from a male donor with retroperitoneal liposarcoma. V gene TRBV7-4 combines with J gene TRBJ2-5; the D gene is possibly TRBD2 (5 bases). The end of the DNA is better explained by TRBJ2-1, so the J call may be wrong. Sequenced sample: tumor tissue. In nucleotides, the CDR3 is TGTGCCAGCAGCCCTACTAGTTACGAGCAGTTCTTC. The encoded protein is CASSPTSYEQFF.